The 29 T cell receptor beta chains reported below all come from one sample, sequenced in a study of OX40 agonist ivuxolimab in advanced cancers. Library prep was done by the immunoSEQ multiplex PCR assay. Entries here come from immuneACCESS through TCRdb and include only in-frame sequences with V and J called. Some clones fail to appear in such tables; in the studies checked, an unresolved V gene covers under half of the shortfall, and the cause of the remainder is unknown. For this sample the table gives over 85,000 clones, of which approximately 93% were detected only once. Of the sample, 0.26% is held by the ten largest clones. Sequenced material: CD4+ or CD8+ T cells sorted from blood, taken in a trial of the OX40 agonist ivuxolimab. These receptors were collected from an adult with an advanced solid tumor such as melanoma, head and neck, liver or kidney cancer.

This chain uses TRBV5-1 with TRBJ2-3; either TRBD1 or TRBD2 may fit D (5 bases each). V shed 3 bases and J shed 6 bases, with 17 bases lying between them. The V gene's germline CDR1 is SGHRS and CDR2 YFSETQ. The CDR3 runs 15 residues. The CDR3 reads CASSSVGTRGDTQYF. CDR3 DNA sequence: TGCGCCAGCAGCTCGGTGGGGACGAGAGGGGATACGCAGTATTTT.

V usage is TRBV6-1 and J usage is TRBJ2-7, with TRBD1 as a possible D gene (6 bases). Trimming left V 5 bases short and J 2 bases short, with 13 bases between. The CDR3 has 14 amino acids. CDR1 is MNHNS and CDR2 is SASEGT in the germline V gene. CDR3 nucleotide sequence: TGTGCCAGCAGTATCGGGACAACCACCTACGAGCAGTACTTC. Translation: CASSIGTTTYEQYF.

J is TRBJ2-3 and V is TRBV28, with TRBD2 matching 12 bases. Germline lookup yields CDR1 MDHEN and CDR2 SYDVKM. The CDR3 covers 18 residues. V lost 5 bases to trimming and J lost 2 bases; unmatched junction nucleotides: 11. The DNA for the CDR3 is TGTGCCAGCAGTAACTTTCGGACTAGCGGGGCCCACACAGATACGCAGTATTTT. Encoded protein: CASSNFRTSGAHTDTQYF. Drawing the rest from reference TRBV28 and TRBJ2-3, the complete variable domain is DVKVTQSSRYLVKRTGEKVFLECVQDMDHENMFWYRQDPGLGLRLIYFSYDVKMKEKGDIPEGYSVSREKKERFSLILESASTNQTSMYLCASSNFRTSGAHTDTQYFGPGTRLTVL.

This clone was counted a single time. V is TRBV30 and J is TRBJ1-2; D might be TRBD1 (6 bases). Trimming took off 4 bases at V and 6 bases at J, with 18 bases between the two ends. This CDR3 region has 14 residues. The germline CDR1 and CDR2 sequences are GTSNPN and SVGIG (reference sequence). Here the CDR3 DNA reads TGTGCCTGGATTAGAGACAGGATCGGAGATGGCTACACCTTC. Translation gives CAWIRDRIGDGYTF.

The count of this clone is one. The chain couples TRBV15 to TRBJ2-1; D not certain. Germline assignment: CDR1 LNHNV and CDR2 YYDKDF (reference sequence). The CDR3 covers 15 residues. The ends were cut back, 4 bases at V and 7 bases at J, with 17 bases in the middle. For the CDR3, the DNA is TGTGCCACCAGCACGGTCCCCCGTTATGGGAATGAGCAGTTCTTC. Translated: CATSTVPRYGNEQFF.

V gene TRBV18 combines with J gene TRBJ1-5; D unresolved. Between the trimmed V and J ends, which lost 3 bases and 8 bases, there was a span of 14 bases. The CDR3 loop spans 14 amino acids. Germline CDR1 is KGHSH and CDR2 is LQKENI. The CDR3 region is CASSPRHLEEPQHF. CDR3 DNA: TGTGCCAGCTCACCTAGGCACCTCGAGGAGCCCCAGCATTTT.

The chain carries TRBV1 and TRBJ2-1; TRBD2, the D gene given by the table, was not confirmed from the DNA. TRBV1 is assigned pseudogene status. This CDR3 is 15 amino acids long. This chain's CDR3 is CTSSREGGTYNEQFF. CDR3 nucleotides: TGCACCAGCAGCCGTGAGGGAGGAACCTACAATGAGCAGTTCTTC.

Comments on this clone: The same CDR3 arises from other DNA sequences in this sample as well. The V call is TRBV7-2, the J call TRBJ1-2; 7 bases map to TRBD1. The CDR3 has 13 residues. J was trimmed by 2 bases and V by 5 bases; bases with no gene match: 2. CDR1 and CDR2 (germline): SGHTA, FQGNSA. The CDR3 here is CASSPDRNYGYTF. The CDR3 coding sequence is TGTGCCAGCAGCCCGGACAGGAACTATGGCTACACCTTC. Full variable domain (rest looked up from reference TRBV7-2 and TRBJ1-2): GAGVSQSPSNKVTEKGKDVELRCDPISGHTALYWYRQSLGQGLEFLIYFQGNSAPDKSGLPSDRFSAERTGGSVSTLTIQRTQQEDSAVYLCASSPDRNYGYTFGSGTRLTVV.

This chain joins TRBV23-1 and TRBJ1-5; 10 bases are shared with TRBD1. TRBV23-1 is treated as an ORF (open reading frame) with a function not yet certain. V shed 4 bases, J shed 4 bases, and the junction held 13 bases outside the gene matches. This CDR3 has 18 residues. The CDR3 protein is CASSLGGTGVRVNQPQHF. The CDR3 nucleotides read TGCGCCAGCAGTCTTGGAGGGACAGGGGTCCGGGTAAATCAGCCCCAGCATTTT.

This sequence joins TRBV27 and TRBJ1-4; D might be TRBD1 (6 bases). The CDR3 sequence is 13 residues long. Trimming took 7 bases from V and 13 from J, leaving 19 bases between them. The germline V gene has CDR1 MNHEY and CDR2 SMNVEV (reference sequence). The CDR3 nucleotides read TGTGCCAGCAAACGTCCAGGGACAACTATACTGTTTTTT. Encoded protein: CASKRPGTTILFF.

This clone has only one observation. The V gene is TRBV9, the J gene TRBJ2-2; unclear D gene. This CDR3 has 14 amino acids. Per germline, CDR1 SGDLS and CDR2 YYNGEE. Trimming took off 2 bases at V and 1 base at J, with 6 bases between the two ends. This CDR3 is CASSVYGNTGELFF. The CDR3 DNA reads TGTGCCAGCAGCGTTTATGGGAACACCGGGGAGCTGTTTTTT.

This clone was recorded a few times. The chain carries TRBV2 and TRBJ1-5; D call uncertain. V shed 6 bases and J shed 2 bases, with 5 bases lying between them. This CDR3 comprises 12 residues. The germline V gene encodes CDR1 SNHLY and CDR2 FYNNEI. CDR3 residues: CASSGGNQPQHF. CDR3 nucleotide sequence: TGTGCCAGCAGCGGGGGCAATCAGCCCCAGCATTTT.

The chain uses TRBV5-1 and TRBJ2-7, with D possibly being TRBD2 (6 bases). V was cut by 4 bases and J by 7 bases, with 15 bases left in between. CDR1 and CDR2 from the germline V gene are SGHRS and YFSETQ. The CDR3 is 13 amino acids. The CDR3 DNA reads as TGCGCCAGCAGCCGGGGGATCCCATGTGAGCAGTACGTC. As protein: CASSRGIPCEQYV.

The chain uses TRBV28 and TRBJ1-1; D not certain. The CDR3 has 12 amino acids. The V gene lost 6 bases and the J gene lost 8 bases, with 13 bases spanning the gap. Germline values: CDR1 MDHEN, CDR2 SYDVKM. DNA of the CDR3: TGTGCCAGCAGCTCTCAGGAAGGCGAAGCTTTCTTT. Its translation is CASSSQEGEAFF.

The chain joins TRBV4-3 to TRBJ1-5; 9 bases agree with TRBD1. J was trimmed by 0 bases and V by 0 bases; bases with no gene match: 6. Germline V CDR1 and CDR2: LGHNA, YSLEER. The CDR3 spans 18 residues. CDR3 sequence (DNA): TGCGCCAGCAGCCAAGAACGGACAGGGGTCTATAGCAATCAGCCCCAGCATTTT. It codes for CASSQERTGVYSNQPQHF.

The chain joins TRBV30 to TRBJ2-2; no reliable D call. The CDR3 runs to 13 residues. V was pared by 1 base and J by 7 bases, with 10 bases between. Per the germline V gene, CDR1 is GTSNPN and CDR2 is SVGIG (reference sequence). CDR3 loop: CAWSGVGGGELFF. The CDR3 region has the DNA TGTGCCTGGAGTGGGGTGGGCGGCGGGGAGCTGTTTTTT.

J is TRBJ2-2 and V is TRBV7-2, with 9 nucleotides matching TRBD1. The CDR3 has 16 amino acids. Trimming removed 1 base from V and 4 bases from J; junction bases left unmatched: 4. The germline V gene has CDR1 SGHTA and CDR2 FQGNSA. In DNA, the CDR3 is TGTGCCAGCAGCTTAGTCGGGACAGGGAGCACCGGGGAGCTGTTTTTT. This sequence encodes CASSLVGTGSTGELFF.

The CDR3 coding sequence is TGTGCCAGCAGCCGACCCTGGGATAATGAAAAACTGTTTTTT. Its protein product is CASSRPWDNEKLFF. The chain links TRBV7-8 to TRBJ1-4; D unresolved. The CDR3 loop spans 14 amino acids. Germline loops: CDR1 SGHVS, CDR2 FQNEAQ. V shed 5 bases and J shed 4 bases, with 11 bases lying between them.

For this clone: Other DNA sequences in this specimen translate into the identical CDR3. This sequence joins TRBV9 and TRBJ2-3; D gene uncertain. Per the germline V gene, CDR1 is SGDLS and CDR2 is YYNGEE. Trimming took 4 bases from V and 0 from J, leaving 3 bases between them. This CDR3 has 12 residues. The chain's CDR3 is CASSPSTDTQYF. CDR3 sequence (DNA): TGTGCCAGCAGCCCTAGCACAGATACGCAGTATTTT.

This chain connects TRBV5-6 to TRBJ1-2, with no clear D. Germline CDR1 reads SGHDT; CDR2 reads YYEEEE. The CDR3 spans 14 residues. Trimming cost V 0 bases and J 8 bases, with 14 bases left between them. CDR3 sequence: CASSLEGRGGGYTF. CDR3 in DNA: TGTGCCAGCAGCTTGGAAGGCCGCGGTGGGGGCTACACCTTC.

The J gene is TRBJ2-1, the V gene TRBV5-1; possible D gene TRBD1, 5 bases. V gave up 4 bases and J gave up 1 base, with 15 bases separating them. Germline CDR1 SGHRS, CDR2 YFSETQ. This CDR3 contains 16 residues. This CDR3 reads CASSRSGAGSYNEQFF. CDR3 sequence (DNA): TGCGCCAGCAGCCGCTCTGGGGCTGGATCCTACAATGAGCAGTTCTTC.

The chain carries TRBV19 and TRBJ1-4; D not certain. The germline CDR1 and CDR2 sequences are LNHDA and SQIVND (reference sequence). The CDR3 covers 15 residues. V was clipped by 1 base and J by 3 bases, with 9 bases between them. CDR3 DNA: TGTGCCAGTAGTATAGGGCAGAGTCCTAATGAAAAACTGTTTTTT. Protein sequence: CASSIGQSPNEKLFF.

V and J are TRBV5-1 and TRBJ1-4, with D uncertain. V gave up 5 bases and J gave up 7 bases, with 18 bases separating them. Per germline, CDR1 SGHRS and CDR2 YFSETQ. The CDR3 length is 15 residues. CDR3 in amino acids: CASSNPSGLGEKLFF. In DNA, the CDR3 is TGCGCCAGCAGTAACCCGAGTGGATTGGGTGAAAAACTGTTTTTT.

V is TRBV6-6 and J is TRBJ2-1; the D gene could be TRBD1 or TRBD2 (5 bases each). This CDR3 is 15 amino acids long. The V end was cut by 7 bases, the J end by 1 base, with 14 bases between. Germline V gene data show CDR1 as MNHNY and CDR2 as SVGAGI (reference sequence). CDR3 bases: TGTGCCAGCACGACGGGGCCAGGTTCCTACAATGAGCAGTTCTTC. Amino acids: CASTTGPGSYNEQFF.

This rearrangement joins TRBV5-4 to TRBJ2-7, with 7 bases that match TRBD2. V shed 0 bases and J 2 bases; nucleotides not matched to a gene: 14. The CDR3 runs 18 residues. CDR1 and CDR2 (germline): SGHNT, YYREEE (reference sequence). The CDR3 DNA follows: TGTGCCAGCAGCTTGGCCTTGGGGTTGGGAGGGGAAACCTACGAGCAGTACTTC. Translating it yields CASSLALGLGGETYEQYF.

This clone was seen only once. CDR3 bases: TGCGCCAGCAGCCGAGATTCTACAGATACGCAGTATTTT. The encoded protein is CASSRDSTDTQYF. The chain couples TRBV5-1 to TRBJ2-3; D remains ambiguous. Germline V gene lookup returns CDR1 SGHRS and CDR2 YFSETQ. Between the trimmed V and J ends, which lost 4 bases and 3 bases, there was a span of 9 bases. The CDR3 consists of 13 residues.

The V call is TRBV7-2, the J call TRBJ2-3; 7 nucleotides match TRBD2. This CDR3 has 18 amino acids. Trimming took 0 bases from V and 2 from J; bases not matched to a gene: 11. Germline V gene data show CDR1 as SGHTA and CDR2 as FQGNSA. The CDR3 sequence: CASSLAQSGTPATDTQYF. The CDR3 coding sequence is TGTGCCAGCAGCTTAGCCCAGAGCGGGACTCCCGCCACAGATACGCAGTATTTT.

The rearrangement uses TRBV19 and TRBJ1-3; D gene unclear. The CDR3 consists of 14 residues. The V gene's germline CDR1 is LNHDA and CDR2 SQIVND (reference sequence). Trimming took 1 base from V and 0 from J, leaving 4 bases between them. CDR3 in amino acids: CASSIGGSGNTIYF. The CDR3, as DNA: TGTGCCAGTAGTATAGGTGGCTCTGGAAACACCATATATTTT.

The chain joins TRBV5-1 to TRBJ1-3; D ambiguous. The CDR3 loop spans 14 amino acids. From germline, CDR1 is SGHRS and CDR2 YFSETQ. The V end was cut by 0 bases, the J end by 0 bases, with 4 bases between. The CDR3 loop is CASSLGLSGNTIYF. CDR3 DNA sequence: TGCGCCAGCAGCTTGGGTCTCTCTGGAAACACCATATATTTT.